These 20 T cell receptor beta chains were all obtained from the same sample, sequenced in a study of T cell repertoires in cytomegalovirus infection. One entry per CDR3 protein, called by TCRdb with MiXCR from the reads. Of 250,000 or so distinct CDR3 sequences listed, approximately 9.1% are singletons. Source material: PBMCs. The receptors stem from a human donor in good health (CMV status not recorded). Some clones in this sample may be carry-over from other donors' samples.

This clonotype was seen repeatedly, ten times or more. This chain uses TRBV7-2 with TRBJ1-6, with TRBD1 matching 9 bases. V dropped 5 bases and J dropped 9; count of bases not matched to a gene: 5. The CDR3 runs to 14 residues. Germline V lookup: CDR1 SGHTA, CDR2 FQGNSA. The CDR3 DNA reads TGTGCCAGCAGCCCGGACAGGGGTCTTTCACCCCTCCACTTT. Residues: CASSPDRGLSPLHF.

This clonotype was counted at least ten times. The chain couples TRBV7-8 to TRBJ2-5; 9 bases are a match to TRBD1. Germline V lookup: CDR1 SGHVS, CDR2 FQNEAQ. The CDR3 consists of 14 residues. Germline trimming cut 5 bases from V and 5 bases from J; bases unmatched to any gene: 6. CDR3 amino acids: CASSPRQGVETQYF. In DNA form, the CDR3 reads TGTGCCAGCAGCCCCAGACAGGGGGTCGAGACCCAGTACTTC.

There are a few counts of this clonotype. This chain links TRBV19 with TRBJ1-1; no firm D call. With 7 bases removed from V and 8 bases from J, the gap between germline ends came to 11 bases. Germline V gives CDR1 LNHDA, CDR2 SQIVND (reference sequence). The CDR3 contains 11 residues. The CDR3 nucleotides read TGTGCCAGTAAGGAGAGGGTCGAAGCTTTCTTT. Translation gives CASKERVEAFF.

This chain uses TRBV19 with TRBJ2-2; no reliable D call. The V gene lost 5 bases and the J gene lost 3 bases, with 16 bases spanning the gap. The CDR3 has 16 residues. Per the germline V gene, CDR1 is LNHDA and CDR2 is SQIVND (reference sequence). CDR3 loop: CASSLILGPDTGELFF. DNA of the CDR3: TGTGCCAGTAGTCTCATTTTAGGACCGGACACCGGGGAGCTGTTTTTT.

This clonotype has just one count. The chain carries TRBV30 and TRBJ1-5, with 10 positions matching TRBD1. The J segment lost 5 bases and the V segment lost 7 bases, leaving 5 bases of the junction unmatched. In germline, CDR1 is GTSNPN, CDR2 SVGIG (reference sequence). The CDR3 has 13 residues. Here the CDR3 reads CASGTGDHQPQHF. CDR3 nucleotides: TGTGCCTCCGGGACAGGGGATCATCAGCCCCAGCATTTT. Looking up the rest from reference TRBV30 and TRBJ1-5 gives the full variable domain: SQTIHQWPATLVQPVGSPLSLECTVEGTSNPNLYWYRQAAGRGLQLLFYSVGIGQISSEVPQNLSASRPQDRQFILSSKKLLLSDSGFYLCASGTGDHQPQHFGDGTRLSIL.

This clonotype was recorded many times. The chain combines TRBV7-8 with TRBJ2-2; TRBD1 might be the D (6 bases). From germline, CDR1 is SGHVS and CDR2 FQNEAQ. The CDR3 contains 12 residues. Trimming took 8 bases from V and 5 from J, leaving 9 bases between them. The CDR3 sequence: CASQGRTGELFF. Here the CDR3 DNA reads TGTGCCAGCCAGGGGCGGACCGGGGAGCTGTTTTTT. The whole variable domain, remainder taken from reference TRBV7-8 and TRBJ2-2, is GAGVSQSPRYKVAKRGQDVALRCDPISGHVSLFWYQQALGQGPEFLTYFQNEAQLDKSGLPSDRFFAERPEGSVSTLKIQRTQQEDSAVYLCASQGRTGELFFGEGSRLTVL.

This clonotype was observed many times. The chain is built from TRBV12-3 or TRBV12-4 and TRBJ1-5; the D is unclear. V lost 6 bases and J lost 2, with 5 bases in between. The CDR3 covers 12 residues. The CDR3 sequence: CASRMGNQPQHF. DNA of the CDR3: TGTGCCAGCAGGATGGGCAATCAGCCCCAGCATTTT.

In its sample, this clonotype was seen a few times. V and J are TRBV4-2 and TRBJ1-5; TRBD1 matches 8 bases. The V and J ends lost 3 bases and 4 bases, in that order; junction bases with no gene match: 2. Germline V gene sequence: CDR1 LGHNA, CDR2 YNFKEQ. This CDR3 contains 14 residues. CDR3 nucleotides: TGTGCCAGCAGCCAGACAGGGGAGAATCAGCCCCAGCATTTT. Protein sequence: CASSQTGENQPQHF.

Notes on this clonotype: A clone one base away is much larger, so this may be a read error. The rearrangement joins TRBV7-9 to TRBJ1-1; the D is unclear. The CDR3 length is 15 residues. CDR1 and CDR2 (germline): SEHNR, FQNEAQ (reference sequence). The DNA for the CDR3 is TGTACCAGCAGCTCCCGGGTTGGACTGAACACTGAAGCTTTCTTT. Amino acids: CTSSSRVGLNTEAFF. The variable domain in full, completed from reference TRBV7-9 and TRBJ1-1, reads DTGVSQNPRHKITKRGQNVTFRCDPISEHNRLYWYRQTLGQGPEFLTYFQNEAQLEKSRLLSDRFSAERPKGSFSTLEIQRTEQGDSAMYLCTSSSRVGLNTEAFFGQGTRLTVV.

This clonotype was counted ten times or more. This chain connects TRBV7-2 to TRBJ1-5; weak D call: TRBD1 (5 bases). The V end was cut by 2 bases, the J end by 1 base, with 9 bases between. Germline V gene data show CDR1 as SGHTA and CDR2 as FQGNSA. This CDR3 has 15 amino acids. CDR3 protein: CASSLRGGSNQPQHF. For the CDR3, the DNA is TGTGCCAGCAGCTTACGGGGGGGAAGCAATCAGCCCCAGCATTTT.

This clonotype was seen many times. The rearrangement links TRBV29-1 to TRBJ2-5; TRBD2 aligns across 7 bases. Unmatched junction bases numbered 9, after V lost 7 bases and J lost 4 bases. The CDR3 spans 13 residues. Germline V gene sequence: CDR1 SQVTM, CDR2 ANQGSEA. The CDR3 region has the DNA TGCAGCGCTTCCAGCGGGAAACGAGAGACCCAGTACTTC. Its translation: CSASSGKRETQYF.

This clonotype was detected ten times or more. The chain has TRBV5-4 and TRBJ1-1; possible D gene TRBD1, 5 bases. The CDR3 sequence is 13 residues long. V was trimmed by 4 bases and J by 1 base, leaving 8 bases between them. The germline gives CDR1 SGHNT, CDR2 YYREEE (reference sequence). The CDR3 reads CASSRGGNTEAFF. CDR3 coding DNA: TGTGCCAGCAGCCGGGGGGGGAACACTGAAGCTTTCTTT. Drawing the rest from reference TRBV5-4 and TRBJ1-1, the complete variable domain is ETGVTQSPTHLIKTRGQQVTLRCSSQSGHNTVSWYQQALGQGPQFIFQYYREEENGRGNFPPRFSGLQFPNYSSELNVNALELDDSALYLCASSRGGNTEAFFGQGTRLTVV.

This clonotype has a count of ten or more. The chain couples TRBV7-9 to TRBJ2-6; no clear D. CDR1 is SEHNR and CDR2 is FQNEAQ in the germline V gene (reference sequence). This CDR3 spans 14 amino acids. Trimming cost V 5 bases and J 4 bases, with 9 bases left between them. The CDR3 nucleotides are TGTGCCAGCAGCCCCTCTGGGGGGGCCAACGTCCTGACTTTC. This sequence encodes CASSPSGGANVLTF. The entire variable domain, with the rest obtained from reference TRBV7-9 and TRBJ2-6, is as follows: DTGVSQNPRHKITKRGQNVTFRCDPISEHNRLYWYRQTLGQGPEFLTYFQNEAQLEKSRLLSDRFSAERPKGSFSTLEIQRTEQGDSAMYLCASSPSGGANVLTFGAGSRLTVL.

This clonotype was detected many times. CDR3 region: CASSPSGGVNQPQHF. The CDR3 DNA reads TGTGCCAGCAGCCCATCCGGGGGCGTCAATCAGCCCCAGCATTTT. This chain connects TRBV7-2 to TRBJ1-5, with a tentative D call TRBD1 (6 bases). The germline V gene has CDR1 SGHTA and CDR2 FQGNSA. The V end lost 5 bases, the J end lost 3 bases, and 14 bases lay between the germline ends. The CDR3 is 15 residues long.

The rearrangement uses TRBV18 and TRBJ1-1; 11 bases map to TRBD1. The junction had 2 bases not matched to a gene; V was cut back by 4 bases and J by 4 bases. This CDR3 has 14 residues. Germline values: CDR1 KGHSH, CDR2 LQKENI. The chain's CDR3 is CASSQDRGPTEAFF. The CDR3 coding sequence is TGTGCCAGCTCACAGGACAGGGGGCCCACTGAAGCTTTCTTT.

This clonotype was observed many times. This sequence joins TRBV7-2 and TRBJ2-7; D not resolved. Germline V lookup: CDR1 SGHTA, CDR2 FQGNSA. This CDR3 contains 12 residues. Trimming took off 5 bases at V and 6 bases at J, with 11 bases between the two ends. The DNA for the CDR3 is TGTGCCAGCAGCCCCCAATGGGGCGAGCAGTACTTC. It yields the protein CASSPQWGEQYF.

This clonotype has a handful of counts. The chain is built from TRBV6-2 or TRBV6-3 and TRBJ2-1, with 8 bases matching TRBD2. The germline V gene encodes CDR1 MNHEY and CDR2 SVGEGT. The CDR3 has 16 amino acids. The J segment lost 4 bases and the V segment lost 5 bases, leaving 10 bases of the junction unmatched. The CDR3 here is CASSGTGTSVYNEQFF. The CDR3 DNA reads TGTGCCAGCAGTGGAACCGGGACTAGTGTTTACAATGAGCAGTTCTTC.

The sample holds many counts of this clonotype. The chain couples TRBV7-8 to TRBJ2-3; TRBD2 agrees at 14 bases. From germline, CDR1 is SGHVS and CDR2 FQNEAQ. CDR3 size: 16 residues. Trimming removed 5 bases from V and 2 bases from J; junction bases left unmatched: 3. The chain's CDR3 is CASSQTSGRATDTQYF. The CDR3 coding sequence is TGTGCCAGCAGCCAGACTAGCGGGAGGGCCACAGATACGCAGTATTTT.

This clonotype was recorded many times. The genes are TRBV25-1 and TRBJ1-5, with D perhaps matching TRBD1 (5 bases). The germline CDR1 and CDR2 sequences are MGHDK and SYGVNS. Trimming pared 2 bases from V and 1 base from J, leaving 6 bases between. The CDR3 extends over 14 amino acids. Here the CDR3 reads CASSEAGSNQPQHF. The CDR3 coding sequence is TGTGCCAGCAGTGAAGCAGGGAGCAATCAGCCCCAGCATTTT.

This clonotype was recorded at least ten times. The CDR3: CASSLGPSRDTEAFF. CDR3 bases: TGTGCCAGCAGCCTCGGGCCCTCCAGGGACACTGAAGCTTTCTTT. This sequence joins TRBV6-2 or TRBV6-3 and TRBJ1-1; maybe TRBD1 (5 bases). Germline V gives CDR1 MNHEY, CDR2 SVGEGT. The CDR3 has 15 amino acids. V lost 6 bases to trimming and J lost 3 bases, with 17 bases between them.